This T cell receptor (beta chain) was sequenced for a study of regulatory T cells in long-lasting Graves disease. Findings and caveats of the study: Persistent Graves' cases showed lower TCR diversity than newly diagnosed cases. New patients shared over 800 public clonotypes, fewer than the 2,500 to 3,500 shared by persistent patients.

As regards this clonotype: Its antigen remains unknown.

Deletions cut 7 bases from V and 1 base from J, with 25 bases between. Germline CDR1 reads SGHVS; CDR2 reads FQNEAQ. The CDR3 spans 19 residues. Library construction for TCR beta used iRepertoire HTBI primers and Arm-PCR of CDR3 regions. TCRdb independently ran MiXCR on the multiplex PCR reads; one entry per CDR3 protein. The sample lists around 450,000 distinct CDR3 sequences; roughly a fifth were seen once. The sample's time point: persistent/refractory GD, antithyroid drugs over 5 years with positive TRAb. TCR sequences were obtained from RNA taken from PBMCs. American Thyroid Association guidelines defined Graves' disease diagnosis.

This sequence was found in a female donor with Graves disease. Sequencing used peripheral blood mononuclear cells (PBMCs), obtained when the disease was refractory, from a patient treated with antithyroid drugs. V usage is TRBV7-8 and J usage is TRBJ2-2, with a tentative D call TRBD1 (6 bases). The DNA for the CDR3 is TGTGCCAGCACCCCCCGTCTGCGGGTGACAGGAGTGAACACCGGGGAGCTGTTTTTT. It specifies CASTPRLRVTGVNTGELFF. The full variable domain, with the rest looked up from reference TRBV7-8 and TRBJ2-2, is GAGVSQSPRYKVAKRGQDVALRCDPISGHVSLFWYQQALGQGPEFLTYFQNEAQLDKSGLPSDRFFAERPEGSVSTLKIQRTQQEDSAVYLCASTPRLRVTGVNTGELFFGEGSRLTVL.